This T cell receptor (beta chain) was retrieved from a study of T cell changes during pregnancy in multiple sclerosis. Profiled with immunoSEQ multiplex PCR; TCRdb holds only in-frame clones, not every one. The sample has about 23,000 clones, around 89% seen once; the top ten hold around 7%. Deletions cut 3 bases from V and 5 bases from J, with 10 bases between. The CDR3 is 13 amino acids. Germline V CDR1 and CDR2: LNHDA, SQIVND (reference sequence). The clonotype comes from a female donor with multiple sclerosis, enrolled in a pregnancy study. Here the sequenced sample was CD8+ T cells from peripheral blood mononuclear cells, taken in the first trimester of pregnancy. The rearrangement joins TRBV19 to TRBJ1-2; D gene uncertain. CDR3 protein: CASSISGGYGYTF. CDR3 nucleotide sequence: TGTGCCAGTAGTATCAGTGGAGGGTATGGCTACACCTTC.